This TCR beta chain is from a study of identifying expanded T cells in peripheral blood. Germline V gene data show CDR1 as SEHNR and CDR2 as FQNEAQ (reference sequence). The V and J ends lost 3 bases and 2 bases, in that order; junction bases with no gene match: 3. This CDR3 has 14 residues. In regard to this clone: What it binds is not known.

Healthy donors had no documented immune events, such as infections, while sampled. Whole-study results and caveats: Clone count variance between roughly two-week samples rose with total template count.

Clones were sequenced by immunoSEQ multiplex PCR, and TCRdb holds only the in-frame ones, with some missing. The sample includes more than 75,000 clones, about 90% seen only once; the top ten take around 5.2%. Input material: blood. V gene TRBV7-9 combines with J gene TRBJ1-2; 7 nucleotides agree with TRBD1. The TCR comes from a person aged 18 to 70 in good health. CDR3 loop: CASSLGTVNYGYTF. In DNA, the CDR3 is TGTGCCAGCAGCTTGGGGACAGTAAACTATGGCTACACCTTC.